This TCR beta chain was found in a study of cytomegalovirus exposure and HLA in healthy donors. Study-wide points: Across donors, presence/absence analyses took sequencing depth to be roughly uniform. It was reported in a later analysis that an Asian-associated ancestry cluster showed fewer N-insertions than the 666-donor mean. Per published accounts, TCR beta sequences correctly predicted the HLA-A and HLA-B alleles of most subjects.

This PCR relied on a set of 60 Vbeta primers and 13 Jbeta primers. Authors' analysis steps: Later reanalysis found roughly 80 million unique TCR beta chains, 9 million to 12 million of them shared. Libraries were prepared by immunoSEQ multiplex PCR; TCRdb keeps only in-frame clonotypes and omits some of them. The DNA was the basis for D and trimming; V, J and clone size are from that table. The repertoire holds about 140,000 clones, 75% to 80% seen once, with approximately 1.5% in the top ten. To note about this clone: The antigen remains undetermined.

This CDR3 is 15 amino acids long. Per the germline V gene, CDR1 is SGHNT and CDR2 is YYREEE (reference sequence). The V segment lost 4 bases and the J segment 2 bases; nucleotides outside the gene matches: 5. The rearrangement joins TRBV5-4 to TRBJ1-5, with TRBD1 matching 8 bases. The sequenced sample consisted of PBMCs. The TCR comes from a female donor in good health and CMV-seronegative. The CDR3 is CASSVQGGGNQPQHF. In DNA, the CDR3 is TGTGCCAGCAGCGTACAGGGGGGAGGCAATCAGCCCCAGCATTTT.